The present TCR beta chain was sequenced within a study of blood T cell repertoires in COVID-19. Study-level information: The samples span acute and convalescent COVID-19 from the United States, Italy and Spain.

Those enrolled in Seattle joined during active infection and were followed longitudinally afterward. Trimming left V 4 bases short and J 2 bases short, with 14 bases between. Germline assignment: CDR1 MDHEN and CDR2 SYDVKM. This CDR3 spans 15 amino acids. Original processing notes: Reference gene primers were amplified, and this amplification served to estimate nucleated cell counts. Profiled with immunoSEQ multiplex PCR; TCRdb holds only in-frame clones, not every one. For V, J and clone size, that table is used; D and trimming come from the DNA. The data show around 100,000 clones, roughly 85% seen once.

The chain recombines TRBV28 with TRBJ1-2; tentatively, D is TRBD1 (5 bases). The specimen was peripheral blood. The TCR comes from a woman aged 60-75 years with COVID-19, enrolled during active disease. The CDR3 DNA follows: TGTGCCAGCAGTTCGCTGTCAACAGGAAACTATGGCTACACCTTC. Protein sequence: CASSSLSTGNYGYTF.